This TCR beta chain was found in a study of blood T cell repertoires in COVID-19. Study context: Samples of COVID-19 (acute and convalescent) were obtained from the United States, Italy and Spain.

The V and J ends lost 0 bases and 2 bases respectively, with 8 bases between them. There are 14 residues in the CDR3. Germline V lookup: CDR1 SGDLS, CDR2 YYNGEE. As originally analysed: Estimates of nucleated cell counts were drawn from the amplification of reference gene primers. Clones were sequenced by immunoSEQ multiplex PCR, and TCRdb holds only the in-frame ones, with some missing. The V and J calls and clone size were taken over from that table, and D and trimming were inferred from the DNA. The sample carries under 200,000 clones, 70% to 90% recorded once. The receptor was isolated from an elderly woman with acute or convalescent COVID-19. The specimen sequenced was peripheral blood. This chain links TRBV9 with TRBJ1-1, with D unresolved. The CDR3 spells CASSVGRSNTEAFF. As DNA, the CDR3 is TGTGCCAGCAGCGTAGGAAGGAGCAACACTGAAGCTTTCTTT.